The 25 T cell receptor beta chains below all came from one sample that was sequenced in a study of T cell responses to AZD1222 COVID-19 vaccine. The repertoire was sequenced with immunoSEQ multiplex PCR; TCRdb's copy has only in-frame clones and lacks some. The sample lists around 78,000 clones; around 90% were seen once. This specimen consisted of peripheral blood, obtained on day 0 of AZD1222 vaccination. The receptors here all came from an adult in good health.

J is TRBJ1-6 and V is TRBV5-5, with D perhaps TRBD1 (6 bases). Germline assignment: CDR1 SGHKS and CDR2 YYEKEE (reference sequence). Trimming removed 4 bases from V and 5 bases from J, with 13 bases in between. This CDR3 is built from 15 residues. In nucleotides, the CDR3 is TGTGCCAGCAGCACGATGGCAGGGGATAATTCACCCCTCCACTTT. It yields the protein CASSTMAGDNSPLHF.

The genes are TRBV28 and TRBJ2-1; no reliable D call. V was clipped by 3 bases and J by 7 bases, with 13 bases between them. Germline CDR1 is MDHEN and CDR2 is SYDVKM. The CDR3 runs to 14 residues. Written as DNA, the CDR3 is TGTGCCAGCAGTTTGGTACTTGAGGTGAATGAGCAGTTCTTC. As protein: CASSLVLEVNEQFF.

V is TRBV9 and J is TRBJ2-2; D is ambiguous. The CDR3 contains 15 residues. Trimming left V 3 bases short and J 1 base short, with 10 bases between. The germline CDR1 and CDR2 sequences are SGDLS and YYNGEE. The CDR3 bases are TGTGCCAGCAGCGCCCGGCGCGGGAACACCGGGGAGCTGTTTTTT. Translating it yields CASSARRGNTGELFF.

The chain combines TRBV3-1 (or the pseudogene TRBV3-2) with TRBJ1-6; D is unresolved. The CDR3 runs 15 residues. The germline CDR1 and CDR2 sequences are LGHDT and YNNKEL (reference sequence). V was clipped by 3 bases and J by 5 bases, with 11 bases between them. CDR3 residues: CASSHGRAHNSPLHF. For the CDR3, the DNA is TGTGCCAGCAGCCACGGGAGGGCCCATAATTCACCCCTCCACTTT.

The chain combines TRBV7-2 with TRBJ1-1; possible D gene TRBD1, 6 bases. V lost 0 bases and J 4 bases, leaving 12 bases between the germline ends. The CDR3 runs to 15 residues. Germline loops: CDR1 SGHTA, CDR2 FQGNSA. CDR3 in DNA: TGTGCCAGCAGCTTAGCGCAGGGGAGTAGCACTGAAGCTTTCTTT. It encodes CASSLAQGSSTEAFF.

This rearrangement joins TRBV24-1 to TRBJ2-7; TRBD1 matches 10 bases. After removal of 0 bases from V and 3 bases from J, the junction contained 4 bases not matched to a gene. The CDR3 is 16 amino acids. CDR1 is KGHDR and CDR2 is SFDVKD in the germline V gene. CDR3 amino acids: CATSDLKRTGGYEQYF. DNA of the CDR3: TGTGCCACCAGTGATTTGAAGAGGACAGGGGGCTACGAGCAGTACTTC.

The rearrangement joins TRBV7-2 to TRBJ1-5, with unresolved D. Trimming took off 4 bases at V and 3 bases at J, with 16 bases between the two ends. There are 16 residues in the CDR3. Germline V gene sequence: CDR1 SGHTA, CDR2 FQGNSA. CDR3 DNA: TGTGCCAGCAGCTCGGACGGGTTTCATCCCAATCAGCCCCAGCATTTT. The encoded protein is CASSSDGFHPNQPQHF.

V usage is TRBV2 and J usage is TRBJ2-1; 10 bases align to TRBD2. Germline values: CDR1 SNHLY, CDR2 FYNNEI. CDR3 length: 16 residues. J was trimmed by 5 bases and V by 3 bases; bases with no gene match: 7. In nucleotides, the CDR3 is TGTGCCAGCAGTGAGGTACTAGCGGGAATTCACAATGAGCAGTTCTTC. It encodes CASSEVLAGIHNEQFF.

This clone was detected only once. The rearrangement joins TRBV10-3 to TRBJ1-1; the match to TRBD1 covers 7 bases. Looked up from germline, CDR1 is ENHRY and CDR2 is SYGVKD. V lost 4 bases, J lost 0 bases, and 2 bases stayed unmatched. This CDR3 region has 14 residues. The CDR3 region has the DNA TGTGCCATCAGTGGAACAGGGGTGAACACTGAAGCTTTCTTT. It codes for CAISGTGVNTEAFF.

Of note for this clone: The same CDR3 can be traced to other DNA sequences in this sample. V gene TRBV6-1 combines with J gene TRBJ1-3; D is unclear. The germline V and J ends were trimmed by 3 bases and 0 bases, with 6 bases remaining between them. Germline CDR1 MNHNS, CDR2 SASEGT. There are 14 residues in the CDR3. The CDR3 sequence: CASSEGVSGNTIYF. As DNA, the CDR3 is TGTGCCAGCAGTGAGGGCGTCTCTGGAAACACCATATATTTT.

V gene TRBV29-1 combines with J gene TRBJ2-1; D is ambiguous. This CDR3 comprises 12 residues. Germline V gene data show CDR1 as SQVTM and CDR2 as ANQGSEA. The V gene lost 7 bases and the J gene lost 3 bases, with 10 bases spanning the gap. CDR3 nucleotides: TGCAGCGGTGACCTAAACTACAATGAGCAGTTCTTC. This translates into CSGDLNYNEQFF.

This chain uses TRBV14 with TRBJ2-1; D may be TRBD1 (7 bases). V was trimmed by 2 bases and J by 9 bases, leaving 14 bases between them. Germline V CDR1 and CDR2: SGHDN, FVKESK. The CDR3 is 14 residues long. CDR3 loop: CASSQLRGESEQFF. The CDR3, as DNA: TGTGCCAGCAGCCAACTCAGGGGGGAGAGTGAGCAGTTCTTC.

This chain joins TRBV6-5 and TRBJ2-1, with 8 bases matching TRBD2. Germline lookup yields CDR1 MNHEY and CDR2 SVGAGI. The CDR3 sequence is 15 residues long. With V trimmed by 6 bases and J by 9 bases, 13 bases remained unmatched. CDR3 residues: CASSSPGTSGIEQFF. Here the CDR3 DNA reads TGTGCCAGCAGCTCCCCCGGGACTAGTGGTATTGAGCAGTTCTTC.

The J gene is TRBJ1-5, the V gene TRBV3-1 (or the pseudogene TRBV3-2), with D possibly TRBD1 on 5 matching bases. This CDR3 contains 15 residues. Germline V gene lookup returns CDR1 LGHDT and CDR2 YNNKEL (reference sequence). The V end was cut by 2 bases, the J end by 7 bases, with 15 bases between. CDR3 amino acids: CASSQSGRGGQPQHF. For the CDR3, the DNA is TGTGCCAGCAGCCAAAGTGGAAGGGGCGGGCAGCCCCAGCATTTT.

The rearrangement joins TRBV28 to TRBJ1-3; no clear D gene. CDR3 length equals 14 residues. The V and J ends lost 5 bases and 0 bases respectively, with 8 bases between them. CDR1 is MDHEN, CDR2 SYDVKM, per germline. The CDR3, as DNA: TGTGCCAGCAGTCCTTCCTTCTCTGGAAACACCATATATTTT. Protein product: CASSPSFSGNTIYF.

The chain employs TRBV5-1 and TRBJ1-2, with 9 nucleotides matching TRBD1. The germline V gene has CDR1 SGHRS and CDR2 YFSETQ. Trimming at V came to 2 bases and at J to 7 bases, leaving 15 bases not matched to a gene. The CDR3 is 17 residues long. CDR3 residues: CASSFSQNPEDRGGYTF. The CDR3 DNA reads TGCGCCAGCAGCTTCAGCCAAAATCCGGAGGACAGGGGTGGCTACACCTTC.

The V and J genes are TRBV6-2 or TRBV6-3 and TRBJ1-2; 9 bases agree with TRBD1. The V gene's germline CDR1 is MNHEY and CDR2 SVGEGT. The CDR3 has 15 amino acids. V trimming: 6 bases; J trimming: 6 bases; junction bases outside the gene matches: 11. The CDR3 DNA follows: TGTGCCAGCAGCGCCCCCCAGGGACAGGGACATGGCTACACCTTC. Its translation: CASSAPQGQGHGYTF.

The rearrangement links TRBV11-2 to TRBJ2-7; TRBD1 might be the D (5 bases). The V end was cut by 4 bases, the J end by 0 bases, with 16 bases between. The germline gives CDR1 SGHAT, CDR2 FQNNGV. This CDR3 has 16 residues. For the CDR3, the DNA is TGTGCCAGCAGCTGGGGCTCAGCGTTAATCTCCTACGAGCAGTACTTC. It codes for CASSWGSALISYEQYF.

This clone was picked up one time. The V call is TRBV7-6, the J call TRBJ1-2; D is perhaps TRBD1 (6 bases). This CDR3 contains 13 residues. Germline values: CDR1 SGHVS, CDR2 FNYEAQ. Trimming took off 4 bases at V and 8 bases at J, with 14 bases between the two ends. CDR3: CASSSQGLRGYTF. CDR3 nucleotides: TGTGCCAGCAGCTCACAGGGCCTGCGAGGCTACACCTTC. The full variable domain, its missing parts supplied by reference TRBV7-6 and TRBJ1-2, is GAGVSQSPRYKVTKRGQDVALRCDPISGHVSLYWYRQALGQGPEFLTYFNYEAQQDKSGLPNDRFSAERPEGSISTLTIQRTEQRDSAMYRCASSSQGLRGYTFGSGTRLTVV.

This clone was recorded once. The genes are TRBV7-8 and TRBJ1-3; D call uncertain. The CDR3 length is 13 residues. From germline, CDR1 is SGHVS and CDR2 FQNEAQ. Trimming removed 5 bases at V and 4 bases at J, with 9 bases between. The CDR3 DNA reads TGTGCCAGCAGCCCTGGCGGGGGAAACACCATATATTTT. This translates into CASSPGGGNTIYF.

The J gene is TRBJ2-1, the V gene TRBV6-5; 8 positions match TRBD1. Germline CDR1 MNHEY, CDR2 SVGAGI. Trimming at V came to 6 bases and at J to 3 bases, leaving 7 bases not matched to a gene. The length of the CDR3 is 15 residues. The CDR3, as DNA: TGTGCCAGCAGGGACAGGGTGACTGTCTACAATGAGCAGTTCTTC. Protein product: CASRDRVTVYNEQFF.

Here the CDR3 DNA reads TGTGCCACCAGCAGCCCCGGGCGCCGTGAGGCTGAAGCTTTCTTT. Its protein is CATSSPGRREAEAFF. The rearrangement links TRBV15 to TRBJ1-1, with D unclear. This CDR3 spans 15 amino acids. The V and J ends lost 3 bases and 6 bases respectively, with 17 bases between them. The germline V gene encodes CDR1 LNHNV and CDR2 YYDKDF (reference sequence).

This sequence joins TRBV19 and TRBJ2-3; D is unclear. Trimming removed 5 bases at V and 7 bases at J, with 7 bases between. Germline lookup yields CDR1 LNHDA and CDR2 SQIVND (reference sequence). This CDR3 has 11 amino acids. The DNA for the CDR3 is TGTGCCAGTAGTGACATAAATACGCAGTATTTT. Residues: CASSDINTQYF.

The chain combines TRBV3-1 (or the pseudogene TRBV3-2) with TRBJ2-5; tentative D call: TRBD1 (5 bases). Per the germline V gene, CDR1 is LGHDT and CDR2 is YNNKEL (reference sequence). The V gene lost 3 bases and the J gene lost 5 bases, with 13 bases spanning the gap. The CDR3 has 14 residues. The CDR3 DNA is TGTGCCAGCAGCCAGGGCCGGTCAGGGGAGACCCAGTACTTC. Translated, it gives CASSQGRSGETQYF.

The chain recombines TRBV3-1 (or the pseudogene TRBV3-2) with TRBJ1-3; no clear D gene. Per the germline V gene, CDR1 is LGHDT and CDR2 is YNNKEL (reference sequence). The CDR3 has 15 residues. The V end was cut by 0 bases, the J end by 8 bases, with 14 bases between. DNA of the CDR3: TGTGCCAGCAGCCAAGAGGGAGTTATTTGGGACACCATATATTTT. Its translation is CASSQEGVIWDTIYF.